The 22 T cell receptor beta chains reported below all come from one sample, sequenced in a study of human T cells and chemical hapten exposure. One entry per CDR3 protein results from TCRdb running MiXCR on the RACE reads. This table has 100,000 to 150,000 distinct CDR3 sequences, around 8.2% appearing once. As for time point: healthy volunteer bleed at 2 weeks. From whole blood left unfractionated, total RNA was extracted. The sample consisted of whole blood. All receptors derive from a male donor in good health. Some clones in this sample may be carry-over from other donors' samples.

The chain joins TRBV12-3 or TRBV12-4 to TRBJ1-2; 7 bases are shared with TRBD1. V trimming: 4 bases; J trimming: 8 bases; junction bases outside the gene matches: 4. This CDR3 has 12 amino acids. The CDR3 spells CASSSQGKGYTF. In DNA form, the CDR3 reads TGTGCCAGCAGTTCACAGGGGAAAGGCTACACCTTC.

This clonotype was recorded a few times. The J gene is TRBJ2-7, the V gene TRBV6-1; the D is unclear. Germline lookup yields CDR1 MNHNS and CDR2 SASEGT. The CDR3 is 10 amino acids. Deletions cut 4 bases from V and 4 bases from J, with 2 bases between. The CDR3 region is CASSVYEQYF. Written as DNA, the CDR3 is TGTGCCAGCAGTGTGTACGAGCAGTACTTC.

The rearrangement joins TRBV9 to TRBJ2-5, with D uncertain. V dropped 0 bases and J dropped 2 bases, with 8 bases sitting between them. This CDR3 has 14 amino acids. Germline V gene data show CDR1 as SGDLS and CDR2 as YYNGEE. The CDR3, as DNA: TGTGCCAGCAGCGTAGGTGGACGACAAGAGACCCAGTACTTC. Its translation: CASSVGGRQETQYF.

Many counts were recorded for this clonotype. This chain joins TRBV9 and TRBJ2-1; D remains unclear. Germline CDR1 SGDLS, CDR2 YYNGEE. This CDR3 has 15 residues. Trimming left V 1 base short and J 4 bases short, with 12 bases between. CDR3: CASSVQVAGYNEQFF. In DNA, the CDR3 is TGTGCCAGCAGCGTACAGGTCGCCGGGTACAATGAGCAGTTCTTC.

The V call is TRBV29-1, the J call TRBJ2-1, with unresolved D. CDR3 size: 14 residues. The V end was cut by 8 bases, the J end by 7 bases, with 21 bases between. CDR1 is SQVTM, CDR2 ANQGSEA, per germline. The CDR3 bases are TGCAGCCCCTTGCTTGTCAAGGAATGGAATGAGCAGTTCTTC. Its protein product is CSPLLVKEWNEQFF.

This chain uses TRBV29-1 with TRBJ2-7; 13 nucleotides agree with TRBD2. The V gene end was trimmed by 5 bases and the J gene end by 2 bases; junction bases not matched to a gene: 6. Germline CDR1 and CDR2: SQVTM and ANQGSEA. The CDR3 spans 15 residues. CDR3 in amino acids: CSVRGLAGATYEQYF. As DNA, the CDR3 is TGCAGCGTTCGAGGACTAGCGGGGGCGACCTACGAGCAGTACTTC.

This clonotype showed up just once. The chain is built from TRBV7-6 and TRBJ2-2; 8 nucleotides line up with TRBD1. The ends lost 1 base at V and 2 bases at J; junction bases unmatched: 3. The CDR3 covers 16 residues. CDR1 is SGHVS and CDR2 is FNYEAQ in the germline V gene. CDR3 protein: CASSLGTGINTGELFF. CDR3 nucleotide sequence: TGTGCCAGCAGCTTAGGGACAGGGATTAACACCGGGGAGCTGTTTTTT. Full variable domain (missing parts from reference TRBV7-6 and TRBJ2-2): GAGVSQSPRYKVTKRGQDVALRCDPISGHVSLYWYRQALGQGPEFLTYFNYEAQQDKSGLPNDRFSAERPEGSISTLTIQRTEQRDSAMYRCASSLGTGINTGELFFGEGSRLTVL.

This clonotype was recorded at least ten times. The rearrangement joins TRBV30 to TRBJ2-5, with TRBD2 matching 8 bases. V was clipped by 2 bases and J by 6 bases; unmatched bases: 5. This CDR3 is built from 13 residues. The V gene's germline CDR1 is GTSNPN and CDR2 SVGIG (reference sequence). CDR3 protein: CAWSTSGSQTQYF. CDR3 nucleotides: TGTGCCTGGAGTACGAGCGGGAGTCAGACCCAGTACTTC. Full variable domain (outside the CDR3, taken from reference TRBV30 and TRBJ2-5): SQTIHQWPATLVQPVGSPLSLECTVEGTSNPNLYWYRQAAGRGLQLLFYSVGIGQISSEVPQNLSASRPQDRQFILSSKKLLLSDSGFYLCAWSTSGSQTQYFGPGTRLLVL.

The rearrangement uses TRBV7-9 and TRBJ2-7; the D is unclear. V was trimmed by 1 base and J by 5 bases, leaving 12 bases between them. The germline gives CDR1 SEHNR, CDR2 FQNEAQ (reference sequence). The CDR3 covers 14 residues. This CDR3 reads CASSLVRPNNEQYF. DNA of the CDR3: TGTGCCAGCAGCTTAGTCCGACCAAACAACGAGCAGTACTTC. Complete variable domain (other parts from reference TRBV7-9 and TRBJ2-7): DTGVSQNPRHKITKRGQNVTFRCDPISEHNRLYWYRQTLGQGPEFLTYFQNEAQLEKSRLLSDRFSAERPKGSFSTLEIQRTEQGDSAMYLCASSLVRPNNEQYFGPGTRLTVT.

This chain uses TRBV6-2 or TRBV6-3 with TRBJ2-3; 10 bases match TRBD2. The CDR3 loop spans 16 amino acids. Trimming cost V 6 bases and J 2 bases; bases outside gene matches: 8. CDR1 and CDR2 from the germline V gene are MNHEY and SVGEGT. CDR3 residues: CASSMGLARNTDTQYF. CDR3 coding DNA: TGTGCCAGCAGCATGGGACTAGCGAGGAACACAGATACGCAGTATTTT.

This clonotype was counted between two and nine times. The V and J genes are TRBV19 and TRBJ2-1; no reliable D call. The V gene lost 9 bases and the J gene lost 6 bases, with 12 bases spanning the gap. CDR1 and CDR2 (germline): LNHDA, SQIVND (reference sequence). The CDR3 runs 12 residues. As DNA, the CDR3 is TGTGCCAGCGCCAGGAGATCCAATGAGCAGTTCTTC. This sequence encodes CASARRSNEQFF.

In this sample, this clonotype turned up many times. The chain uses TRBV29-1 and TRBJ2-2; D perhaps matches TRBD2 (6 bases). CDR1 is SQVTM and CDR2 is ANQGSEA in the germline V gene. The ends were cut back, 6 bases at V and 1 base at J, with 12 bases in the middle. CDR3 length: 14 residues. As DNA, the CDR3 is TGCAGCGTCCCGGGGGAAAGGAACACCGGGGAGCTGTTTTTT. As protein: CSVPGERNTGELFF.

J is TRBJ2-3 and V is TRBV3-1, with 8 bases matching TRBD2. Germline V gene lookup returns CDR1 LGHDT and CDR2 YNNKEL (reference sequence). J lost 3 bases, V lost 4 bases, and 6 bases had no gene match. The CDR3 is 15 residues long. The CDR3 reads CASSPAGGGTDTQYF. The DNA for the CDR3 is TGTGCCAGCAGCCCCGCGGGGGGCGGGACAGATACGCAGTATTTT.

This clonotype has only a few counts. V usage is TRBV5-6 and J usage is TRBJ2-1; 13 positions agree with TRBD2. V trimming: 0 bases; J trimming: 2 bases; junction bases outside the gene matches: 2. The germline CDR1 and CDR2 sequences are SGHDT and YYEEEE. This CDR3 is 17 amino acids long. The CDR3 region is CASSLELAGGPYNEQFF. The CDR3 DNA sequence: TGTGCCAGCAGCTTGGAACTAGCGGGAGGGCCCTACAATGAGCAGTTCTTC.

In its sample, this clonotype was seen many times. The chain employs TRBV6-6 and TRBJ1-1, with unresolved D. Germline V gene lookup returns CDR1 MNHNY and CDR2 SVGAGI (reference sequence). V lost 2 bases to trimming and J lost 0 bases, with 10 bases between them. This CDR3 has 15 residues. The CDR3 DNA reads TGTGCCAGCAGTTACACACGGATCATGAACACTGAAGCTTTCTTT. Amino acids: CASSYTRIMNTEAFF.

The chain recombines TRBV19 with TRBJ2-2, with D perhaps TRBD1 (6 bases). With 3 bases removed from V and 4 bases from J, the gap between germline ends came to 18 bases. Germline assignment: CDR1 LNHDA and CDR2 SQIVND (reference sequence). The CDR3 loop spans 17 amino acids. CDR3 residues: CASSMTPLTGFTGELFF. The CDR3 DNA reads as TGTGCCAGTAGTATGACCCCCCTTACAGGGTTCACCGGGGAGCTGTTTTTT. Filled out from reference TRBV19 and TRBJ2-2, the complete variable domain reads DGGITQSPKYLFRKEGQNVTLSCEQNLNHDAMYWYRQDPGQGLRLIYYSQIVNDFQKGDIAEGYSVSREKKESFPLTVTSAQKNPTAFYLCASSMTPLTGFTGELFFGEGSRLTVL.

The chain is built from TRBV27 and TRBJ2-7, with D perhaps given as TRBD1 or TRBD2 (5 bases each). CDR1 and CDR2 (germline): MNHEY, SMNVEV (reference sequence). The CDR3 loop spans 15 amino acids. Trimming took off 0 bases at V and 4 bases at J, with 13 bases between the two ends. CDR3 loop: CASSLSSIGGYEQYF. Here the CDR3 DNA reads TGTGCCAGCAGTTTATCGTCGATTGGGGGATACGAGCAGTACTTC.

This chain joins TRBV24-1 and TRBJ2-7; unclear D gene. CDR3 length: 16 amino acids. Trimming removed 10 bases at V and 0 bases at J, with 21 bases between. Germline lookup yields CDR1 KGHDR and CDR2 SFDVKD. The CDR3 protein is CATPASKWQPSYEQYF. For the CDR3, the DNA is TGTGCCACGCCAGCTTCGAAGTGGCAACCCTCCTACGAGCAGTACTTC.

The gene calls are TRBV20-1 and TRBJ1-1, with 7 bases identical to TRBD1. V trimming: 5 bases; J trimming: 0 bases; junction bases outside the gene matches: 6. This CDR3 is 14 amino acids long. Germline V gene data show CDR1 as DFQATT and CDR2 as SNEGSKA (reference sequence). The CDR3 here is CSASTGALNTEAFF. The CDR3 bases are TGCAGTGCTTCAACAGGGGCACTGAACACTGAAGCTTTCTTT.

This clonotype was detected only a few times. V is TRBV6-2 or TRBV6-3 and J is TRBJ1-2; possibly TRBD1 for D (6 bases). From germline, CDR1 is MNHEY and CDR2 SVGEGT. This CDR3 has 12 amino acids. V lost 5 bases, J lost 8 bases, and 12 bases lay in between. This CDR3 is CASSAGAGGYTF. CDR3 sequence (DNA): TGTGCCAGCAGTGCAGGGGCGGGCGGCTACACCTTC.

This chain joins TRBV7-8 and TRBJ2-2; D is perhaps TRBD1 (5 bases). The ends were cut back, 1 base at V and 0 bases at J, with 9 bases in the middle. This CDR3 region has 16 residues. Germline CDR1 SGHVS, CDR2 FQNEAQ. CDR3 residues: CASSLGQGANTGELFF. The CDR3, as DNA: TGTGCCAGCAGCTTAGGACAAGGGGCGAACACCGGGGAGCTGTTTTTT.

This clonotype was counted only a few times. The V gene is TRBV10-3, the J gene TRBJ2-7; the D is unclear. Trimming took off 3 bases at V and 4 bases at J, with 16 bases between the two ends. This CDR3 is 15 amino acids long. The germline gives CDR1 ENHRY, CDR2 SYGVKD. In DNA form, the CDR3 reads TGTGCCATCAGTGAACCGAGCCTAAATAGTTACGAGCAGTACTTC. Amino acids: CAISEPSLNSYEQYF.